The 28 T cell receptor beta chains below all came from one sample that was sequenced in a study of CD8 T cells in Susac syndrome (dated by TCRdb to about 2019). Receptor amplification or capture employed the immunoSEQ multiplex PCR assay. RNA was extracted with the RNeasy kit and roughly 0.45 to 1 ug was reverse transcribed using random hexamers. TCRdb cleaned the public reads at Q25 with fastp, built clones with MiXCR and kept in-frame beta chains. Duplicate CDR3 protein sequences are folded into a single record with the most common DNA and genes. This sample comprises hundreds of thousands of distinct CDR3 sequences, roughly 95% of them detected only once. The ten biggest clones cover less than 0.075% of the sample. Sequences were obtained from CD4+ T cells from PBMCs. The receptor source for this set is a human donor with multiple sclerosis.

The chain joins TRBV14 to TRBJ2-2; D uncertain. V lost 4 bases and J 6 bases, leaving 12 bases between the germline ends. The CDR3 loop spans 14 amino acids. Germline values: CDR1 SGHDN, CDR2 FVKESK. The CDR3 loop reads CASSPRPGPGELFF. In nucleotides, the CDR3 is TGTGCCAGCAGCCCCCGGCCCGGACCCGGGGAGCTGTTTTTT. The whole variable domain, filled in from reference TRBV14 and TRBJ2-2, reads EAGVTQFPSHSVIEKGQTVTLRCDPISGHDNLYWYRRVMGKEIKFLLHFVKESKQDESGMPNNRFLAERTGGTYSTLKVQPAELEDSGVYFCASSPRPGPGELFFGEGSRLTVL.

V is TRBV28 and J is TRBJ1-3; perhaps TRBD1 as D (5 bases). Trimming removed 7 bases from V and 5 bases from J, with 9 bases in between. The germline V gene has CDR1 MDHEN and CDR2 SYDVKM. CDR3 length: 12 residues. The CDR3 DNA follows: TGTGCCAGCATCGGGACGAGAAACACCATATATTTT. Encoded protein: CASIGTRNTIYF. Complete variable domain (other parts from reference TRBV28 and TRBJ1-3): DVKVTQSSRYLVKRTGEKVFLECVQDMDHENMFWYRQDPGLGLRLIYFSYDVKMKEKGDIPEGYSVSREKKERFSLILESASTNQTSMYLCASIGTRNTIYFGEGSWLTVV.

The chain uses TRBV11-3 and TRBJ1-2, with D possibly being TRBD1 (5 bases). V lost 1 base and J 3 bases, leaving 15 bases between the germline ends. CDR1 and CDR2 from the germline V gene are SGHNT and YENEEA. This CDR3 is 16 amino acids long. In DNA, the CDR3 is TGTGCCAGCAGCTTAGCGTCGGGGCATCCCGACTATGGCTACACCTTC. This codes for CASSLASGHPDYGYTF.

This sequence joins TRBV6-1 and TRBJ1-2; a weak D match, TRBD1 (6 bases). Germline assignment: CDR1 MNHNS and CDR2 SASEGT. V was cut by 8 bases and J by 7 bases, with 29 bases left in between. CDR3 length: 17 residues. CDR3 DNA sequence: TGTGCCAGCGGTGGCTTACAGGGCCCGACAACCTACCCTGGCTACACCTTC. Its protein is CASGGLQGPTTYPGYTF.

The DNA for the CDR3 is TGCGCCAGCAGCTTGGTTACTAGCGGGGGGTCCAAAAACATTCAGTACTTC. The encoded protein is CASSLVTSGGSKNIQYF. V is TRBV5-1 and J is TRBJ2-4; 12 bases match TRBD2. The CDR3 spans 17 residues. Germline CDR1 and CDR2: SGHRS and YFSETQ. The V segment lost 0 bases and the J segment 2 bases; nucleotides outside the gene matches: 3.

The chain joins TRBV6-2 or TRBV6-3 to TRBJ2-7, with 8 bases aligning to TRBD2. After removal of 7 bases from V and 1 base from J, the junction contained 9 bases not matched to a gene. CDR3 size: 15 residues. Germline V gives CDR1 MNHEY, CDR2 SVGEGT. CDR3 region: CASMTRGARSYEQYV. The CDR3 DNA sequence: TGTGCCAGCATGACGCGGGGGGCGCGGTCCTACGAGCAGTACGTC.

This chain connects TRBV20-1 to TRBJ2-7, with 9 bases matching TRBD2. Germline trimming cut 0 bases from V and 5 bases from J; bases unmatched to any gene: 8. This CDR3 spans 15 amino acids. Per the germline V gene, CDR1 is DFQATT and CDR2 is SNEGSKA (reference sequence). The CDR3 loop reads CSARDRSGGGHEQYF. DNA for the CDR3: TGCAGTGCTAGAGACCGTAGCGGGGGTGGACACGAGCAGTACTTC.

The chain has TRBV7-2 and TRBJ2-6; the D gene could be TRBD1 or TRBD2 (5 bases each). The length of the CDR3 is 15 residues. Germline CDR1 SGHTA, CDR2 FQGNSA. The ends were cut back, 4 bases at V and 1 base at J, with 8 bases in the middle. CDR3 in DNA: TGTGCCAGCAGCTGGGACGGGTCTGGGGCCAACGTCCTGACTTTC. Translated, it gives CASSWDGSGANVLTF. The complete variable domain, with remaining parts taken from reference TRBV7-2 and TRBJ2-6, reads GAGVSQSPSNKVTEKGKDVELRCDPISGHTALYWYRQSLGQGLEFLIYFQGNSAPDKSGLPSDRFSAERTGGSVSTLTIQRTQQEDSAVYLCASSWDGSGANVLTFGAGSRLTVL.

The chain employs TRBV30 and TRBJ2-5; 7 nucleotides align to TRBD2. V dropped 2 bases and J dropped 5; count of bases not matched to a gene: 8. This CDR3 is built from 14 residues. Germline assignment: CDR1 GTSNPN and CDR2 SVGIG (reference sequence). Written as DNA, the CDR3 is TGTGCCTGGAGTCCTTCGACTAGCTACGAGACCCAGTACTTC. The encoded protein is CAWSPSTSYETQYF.

The chain recombines TRBV29-1 with TRBJ2-1, with 11 bases matching TRBD2. The V and J ends lost 6 bases and 4 bases, in that order; junction bases with no gene match: 8. Germline lookup yields CDR1 SQVTM and CDR2 ANQGSEA. The CDR3 spans 15 residues. CDR3 loop: CSVELAGVGYNEQFF. DNA of the CDR3: TGCAGCGTCGAACTAGCGGGAGTTGGGTACAATGAGCAGTTCTTC.

The rearrangement uses TRBV29-1 and TRBJ2-3; D might be TRBD2 (5 bases). The CDR3 has 13 amino acids. Germline V gene sequence: CDR1 SQVTM, CDR2 ANQGSEA. V lost 4 bases to trimming and J lost 3 bases, with 11 bases between them. The CDR3 nucleotides are TGCAGCGTTGCCATCTCGGGGACAGATACGCAGTATTTT. Amino acids: CSVAISGTDTQYF.

The genes are TRBV5-6 and TRBJ2-1; TRBD2 aligns across 8 bases. CDR1 and CDR2 (germline): SGHDT, YYEEEE. Germline trimming cut 6 bases from V and 3 bases from J; bases unmatched to any gene: 11. The CDR3 runs to 16 residues. CDR3 residues: CASNPGGTSSYNEQFF. CDR3 nucleotide sequence: TGTGCCAGCAACCCGGGGGGGACTTCCAGCTACAATGAGCAGTTCTTC.

The chain couples TRBV5-1 to TRBJ1-4, with D unresolved. Looked up from germline, CDR1 is SGHRS and CDR2 is YFSETQ. This CDR3 has 15 amino acids. V shed 0 bases and J shed 5 bases, with 11 bases lying between them. The DNA for the CDR3 is TGCGCCAGCAGCTTGGAGGGATCCGGAAATGAAAAACTGTTTTTT. This sequence encodes CASSLEGSGNEKLFF.

The chain uses TRBV2 and TRBJ1-2; D gene unclear. V was trimmed by 7 bases and J by 8 bases, leaving 17 bases between them. This CDR3 comprises 13 residues. The germline gives CDR1 SNHLY, CDR2 FYNNEI. CDR3 DNA: TGTGCCAGCACCCGTTTGAGGACGGGCGGCTACACCTTC. Its translation: CASTRLRTGGYTF.

The gene calls are TRBV9 and TRBJ2-7; TRBD1 agrees at 11 bases. With 3 bases clipped from V and 6 bases from J, the junction kept 8 bases outside the gene matches. Germline V lookup: CDR1 SGDLS, CDR2 YYNGEE. CDR3 length equals 15 residues. In DNA, the CDR3 is TGTGCCAGCAGCGGCCACCGGGACAGGGGGGCCGAGCAGTACTTC. It is translated as CASSGHRDRGAEQYF.

The CDR3 region has the DNA TGTGCCAGCAGACCCCCGGGGGGGGCCCCCCACGAGCAGTACTTC. Protein: CASRPPGGAPHEQYF. The gene calls are TRBV2 and TRBJ2-7; 8 bases match TRBD2. The CDR3 is 15 residues long. The germline V gene has CDR1 SNHLY and CDR2 FYNNEI. V shed 6 bases, J shed 5 bases, and the junction held 12 bases outside the gene matches.

The CDR3 nucleotides are TGTGCCAGCAGTGAAGGACAGGGGGCGGCCGAGCAGTACGTC. Translating gives CASSEGQGAAEQYV. This chain joins TRBV12-3 or TRBV12-4 and TRBJ2-7; 11 bases are a match to TRBD1. This CDR3 spans 14 amino acids. Trimming removed 5 bases from V and 6 bases from J; junction bases left unmatched: 6.

The chain uses TRBV19 and TRBJ2-1, with D possibly matching TRBD1 (6 bases). The CDR3 is made up of 20 amino acids. Germline assignment: CDR1 LNHDA and CDR2 SQIVND (reference sequence). Trimming stripped 3 bases from V and 5 bases from J, with 29 bases between. CDR3 in amino acids: CASSIWGRGVTLLRNNEQFF. CDR3 DNA sequence: TGTGCCAGTAGTATTTGGGGCAGGGGAGTCACCTTGCTTCGGAACAATGAGCAGTTCTTC.

This chain links TRBV7-6 with TRBJ1-2, with D uncertain. CDR1 and CDR2 (germline): SGHVS, FNYEAQ. This CDR3 comprises 14 residues. The germline V and J ends were trimmed by 5 bases and 5 bases, with 15 bases remaining between them. In nucleotides, the CDR3 is TGTGCCAGCAGCCGTCGCGAGGGCGGATATGGCTACACCTTC. It codes for CASSRREGGYGYTF. Looking up the rest from reference TRBV7-6 and TRBJ1-2 gives the full variable domain: GAGVSQSPRYKVTKRGQDVALRCDPISGHVSLYWYRQALGQGPEFLTYFNYEAQQDKSGLPNDRFSAERPEGSISTLTIQRTEQRDSAMYRCASSRREGGYGYTFGSGTRLTVV.

This clonotype appeared once. The chain combines TRBV5-4 with TRBJ1-6; D not certain. Germline-derived CDR1 and CDR2 are SGHNT and YYREEE (reference sequence). This CDR3 comprises 16 residues. Deletions cut 4 bases from V and 0 bases from J, with 11 bases between. CDR3 sequence: CASSDEGFSYNSPLHF. Here the CDR3 DNA reads TGTGCCAGCAGCGACGAGGGTTTCTCCTATAATTCACCCCTCCACTTT.

This clonotype has a single count. The rearrangement uses TRBV6-5 and TRBJ1-1; tentatively, D is TRBD1 (5 bases). V lost 9 bases to trimming and J lost 11 bases, with 28 bases between them. The CDR3 has 15 residues. Germline loops: CDR1 MNHEY, CDR2 SVGAGI. The CDR3 DNA reads TGTGCCAGTACTCCCACCGGGACTGCTATCACTGGGGCTTTCTTT. This translates into CASTPTGTAITGAFF.

The chain has TRBV24-1 and TRBJ2-3; D possibly uses TRBD1 or TRBD2 (6 bases each). This CDR3 is 14 amino acids long. Looked up from germline, CDR1 is KGHDR and CDR2 is SFDVKD. V lost 12 bases and J lost 2, with 17 bases in between. CDR3 in amino acids: CASRGDKDTDTQYF. The CDR3 DNA sequence: TGTGCCTCGAGGGGGGACAAGGACACAGATACGCAGTATTTT.

This clonotype has a single count. The rearrangement joins TRBV19 to TRBJ2-3; 8 nucleotides align to TRBD2. Per germline, CDR1 LNHDA and CDR2 SQIVND (reference sequence). This CDR3 has 17 residues. V lost 1 base to trimming and J lost 2 bases; unmatched junction nucleotides: 8. The CDR3 DNA sequence: TGTGCCAGTAGTATAGTTCCCAGCGGGAGTAACACAGATACGCAGTATTTT. This gives the protein CASSIVPSGSNTDTQYF.

The chain has TRBV20-1 and TRBJ2-1; 11 nucleotides line up with TRBD2. This CDR3 has 16 residues. Germline values: CDR1 DFQATT, CDR2 SNEGSKA (reference sequence). Trimming cost V 1 base and J 8 bases; bases outside gene matches: 10. The CDR3 reads CSARVLISGRGDEQFF. The CDR3 coding sequence is TGCAGTGCTAGAGTCCTAATTAGCGGGAGGGGAGATGAGCAGTTCTTC.

The V call is TRBV30, the J call TRBJ2-1; perhaps TRBD2 as D (6 bases). V was shortened by 0 bases and J by 4 bases, with 7 bases between the two germline ends. The germline V gene encodes CDR1 GTSNPN and CDR2 SVGIG (reference sequence). This CDR3 has 13 amino acids. CDR3 nucleotides: TGTGCCTGGAGTGTGGGGACTTACAATGAGCAGTTCTTC. This encodes CAWSVGTYNEQFF.

The chain combines TRBV27 with TRBJ2-5, with TRBD2 matching over 8 bases. Germline V gene data show CDR1 as MNHEY and CDR2 as SMNVEV (reference sequence). CDR3 length: 18 residues. J gave up 1 base and V 1 base, and 11 bases lay outside the gene matches. CDR3 amino acids: CASSLYDPRTSRQETQYF. The CDR3 DNA is TGTGCCAGCAGTTTATACGACCCTAGGACTAGCCGCCAAGAGACCCAGTACTTC.

The V and J genes are TRBV7-9 and TRBJ1-6, with a weak D call TRBD1 (5 bases). The V end was cut by 7 bases, the J end by 6 bases, with 13 bases between. The CDR3 has 14 residues. Germline values: CDR1 SEHNR, CDR2 FQNEAQ (reference sequence). The CDR3 DNA sequence: TGTGCCAGCACCCTCGGGGGACTTAATTCACCCCTCCACTTT. Translated, it gives CASTLGGLNSPLHF.

The V call is TRBV6-5, the J call TRBJ1-1; 10 bases match TRBD1. Germline CDR1 reads MNHEY; CDR2 reads SVGAGI. The CDR3 is 14 amino acids. After removal of 5 bases from V and 6 bases from J, the junction contained 6 bases not matched to a gene. The CDR3, as DNA: TGTGCCAGCAGTCGGGACAGGGGAGTCCCTGAAGCTTTCTTT. Its translation: CASSRDRGVPEAFF.